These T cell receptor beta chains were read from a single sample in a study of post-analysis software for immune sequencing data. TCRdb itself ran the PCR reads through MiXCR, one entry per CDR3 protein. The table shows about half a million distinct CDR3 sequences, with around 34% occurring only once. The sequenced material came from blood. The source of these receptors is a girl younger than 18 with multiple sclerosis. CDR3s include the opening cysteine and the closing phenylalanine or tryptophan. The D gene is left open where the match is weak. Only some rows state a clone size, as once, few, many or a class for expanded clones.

CASSLRGLSLLSYNEQFF	TGCGCCAGCAGCCTGCGGGGCCTTTCCCTCCTATCCTACAATGAGCAGTTCTTC	TRBJ2-1	NA	TRBV4-1	NA
CASSGTGGTNVLTF	TGTGCCAGCAGTGGGACAGGGGGCACCAACGTCCTGACTTTC	TRBJ2-6	TRBD1	TRBV6-5	NA
CASSLRQPQETQYF	TGTGCCAGCAGTTTACGGCAGCCTCAAGAGACCCAGTACTTC	TRBJ2-5	NA	TRBV28	few
CASSPIGGKGNTEAFF	TGCGCCAGCAGCCCCATTGGGGGCAAGGGGAACACTGAAGCTTTCTTT	TRBJ1-1	NA	TRBV5-1	NA
CASSLVGGTKNIQYF	TGCGCCAGCAGCTTGGTCGGGGGAACCAAAAACATTCAGTACTTC	TRBJ2-4	NA	TRBV5-1	few
CANSSLMTYEQYF	TGTGCCAACAGCTCCCTTATGACCTACGAGCAGTACTTC	TRBJ2-7	NA	TRBV13	once
CAGSLILPHEQFF	TGTGCCGGCAGTTTAATTCTTCCCCATGAGCAGTTCTTC	TRBJ2-1	NA	TRBV12-3/TRBV12-4	once
CSARGQGPGEPQHF	TGCAGTGCTAGGGGACAGGGGCCGGGTGAACCCCAGCATTTT	TRBJ1-5	TRBD1	TRBV20-1	few
CASSQVIHQPQHF	TGCGCCAGCAGCCAAGTAATTCATCAGCCCCAGCATTTT	TRBJ1-5	NA	TRBV4-1	few
CSARGGTGELFF	TGCAGTGCACGGGGGGGTACCGGGGAGCTGTTTTTT	TRBJ2-2	TRBD2	TRBV20-1	once
CASSLGIGANYGYTF	TGTGCCAGCAGCTTAGGGATCGGAGCTAACTATGGCTACACCTTC	TRBJ1-2	NA	TRBV11-1	many
CASTPQVGTSQSSYNEQYF	TGTGCCAGCACCCCGCAAGTTGGGACTAGCCAGAGCTCCTACAATGAGCAGTACTTC	TRBJ2-7	TRBD2	TRBV25-1	NA
CASMERGLAGVITDTQYF	TGTGCCAGTATGGAGCGGGGGCTAGCGGGGGTGATCACAGATACGCAGTATTTT	TRBJ2-3	TRBD2	TRBV7-8	few
CASSPLRPDTYEQYF	TGTGCCAGCAGCCCCCTGCGGCCCGATACCTACGAGCAGTACTTC	TRBJ2-7	NA	TRBV11-2	NA
CASGAYSNQPQHF	TGTGCCAGCGGTGCATATAGCAATCAGCCCCAGCATTTT	TRBJ1-5	NA	TRBV12-3/TRBV12-4	NA
CASSLSRYLLEQYF	TGTGCCAGCAGCTTAAGCAGGTACCTCTTGGAGCAGTACTTC	TRBJ2-7	NA	TRBV7-8	NA